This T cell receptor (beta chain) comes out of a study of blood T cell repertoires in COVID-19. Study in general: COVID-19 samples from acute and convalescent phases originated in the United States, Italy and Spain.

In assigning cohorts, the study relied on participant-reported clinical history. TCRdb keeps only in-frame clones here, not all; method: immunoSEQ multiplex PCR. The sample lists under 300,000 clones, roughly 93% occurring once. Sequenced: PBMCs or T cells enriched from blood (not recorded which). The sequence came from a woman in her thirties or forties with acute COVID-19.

The DNA for the CDR3 is TGTGCCAGCAGCCCGGGACAGGGGGCTTACTATGGCTACACCTTC. Protein sequence: CASSPGQGAYYGYTF. The chain combines TRBV5-4 with TRBJ1-2; 12 bases are shared with TRBD1. CDR1 is SGHNT, CDR2 YYREEE, per germline (reference sequence). V shed 4 bases and J 3 bases; nucleotides not matched to a gene: 4. The CDR3 consists of 15 residues.